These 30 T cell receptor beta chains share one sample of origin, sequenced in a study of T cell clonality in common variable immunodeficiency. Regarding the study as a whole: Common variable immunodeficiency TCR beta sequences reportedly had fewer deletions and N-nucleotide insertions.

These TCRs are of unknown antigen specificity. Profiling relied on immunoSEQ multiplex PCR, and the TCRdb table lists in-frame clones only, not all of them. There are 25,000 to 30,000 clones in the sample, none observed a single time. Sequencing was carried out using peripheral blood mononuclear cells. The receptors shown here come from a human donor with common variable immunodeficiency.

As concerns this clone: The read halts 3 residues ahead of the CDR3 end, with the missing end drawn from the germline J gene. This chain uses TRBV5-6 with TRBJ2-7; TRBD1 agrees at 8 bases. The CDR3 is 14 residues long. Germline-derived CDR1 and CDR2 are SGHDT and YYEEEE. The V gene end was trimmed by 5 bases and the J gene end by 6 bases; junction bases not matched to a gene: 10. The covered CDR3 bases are TGTGCCAGCAGTTCGGGACAGGCCTACTCCGAG. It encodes CASSSGQAYSE. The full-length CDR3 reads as CASSSGQAYSEQYF.

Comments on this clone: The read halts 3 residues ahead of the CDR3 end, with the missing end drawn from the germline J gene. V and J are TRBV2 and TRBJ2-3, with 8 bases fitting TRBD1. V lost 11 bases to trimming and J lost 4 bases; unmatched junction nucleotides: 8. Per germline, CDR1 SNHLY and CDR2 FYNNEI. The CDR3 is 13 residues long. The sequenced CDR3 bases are TGTGCCGGCAACAGGGGGTTGGCAGATACG. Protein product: CAGNRGLADT. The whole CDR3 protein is CAGNRGLADTQYF.

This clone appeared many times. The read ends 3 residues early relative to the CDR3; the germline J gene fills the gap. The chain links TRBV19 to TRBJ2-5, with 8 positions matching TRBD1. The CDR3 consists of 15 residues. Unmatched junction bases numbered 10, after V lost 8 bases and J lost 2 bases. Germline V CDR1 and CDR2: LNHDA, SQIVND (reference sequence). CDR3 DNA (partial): TGTGCCAGTGGACAGGGTAATCCCTATCAAGAGACC. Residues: CASGQGNPYQET. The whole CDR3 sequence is CASGQGNPYQETQYF.

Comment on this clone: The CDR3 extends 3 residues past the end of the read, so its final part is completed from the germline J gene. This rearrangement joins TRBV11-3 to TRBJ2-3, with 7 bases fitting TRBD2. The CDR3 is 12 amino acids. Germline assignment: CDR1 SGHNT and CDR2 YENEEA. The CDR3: CASSLQRGAQYF. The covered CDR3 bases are TGTGCCAGCAGTCTCCAGCGGGGTGCG.

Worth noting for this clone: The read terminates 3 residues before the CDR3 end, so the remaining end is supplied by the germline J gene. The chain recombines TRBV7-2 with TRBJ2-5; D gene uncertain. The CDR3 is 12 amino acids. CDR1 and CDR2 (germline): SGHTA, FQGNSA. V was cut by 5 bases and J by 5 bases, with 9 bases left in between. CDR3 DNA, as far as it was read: TGTGCCAGCAGCAGAGGTTGGGAGACC. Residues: CASSRGWET. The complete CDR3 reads CASSRGWETQYF.

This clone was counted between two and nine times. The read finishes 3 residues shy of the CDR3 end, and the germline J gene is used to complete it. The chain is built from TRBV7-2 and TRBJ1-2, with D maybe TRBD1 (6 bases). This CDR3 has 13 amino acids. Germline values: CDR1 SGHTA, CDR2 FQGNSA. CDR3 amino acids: CASSLVGGRGYTF. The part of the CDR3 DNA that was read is TGTGCCAGCAGCTTAGTAGGGGGACGCGGC.

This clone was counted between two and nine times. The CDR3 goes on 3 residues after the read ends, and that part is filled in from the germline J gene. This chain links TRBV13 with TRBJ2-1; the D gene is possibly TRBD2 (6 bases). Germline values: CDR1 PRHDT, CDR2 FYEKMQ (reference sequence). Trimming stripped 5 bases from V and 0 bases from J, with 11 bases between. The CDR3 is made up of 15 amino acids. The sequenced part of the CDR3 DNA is TGTGCCAGCAGCCCATTGGGGGGCTCCTACAATGAG. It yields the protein CASSPLGGSYNE. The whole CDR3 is CASSPLGGSYNEQFF.

CDR3 sequence reads: CASSWGTGISPLHF. The CDR3 DNA, read in part, is TGTGCCAGCAGCTGGGGGACAGGGATTTCACCC. This chain links TRBV5-5 with TRBJ1-6, with TRBD1 matching 9 bases. The CDR3 end is not reached by the read, which stops 3 residues before it; the germline J gene fills it in. V lost 3 bases to trimming and J lost 9 bases; unmatched junction nucleotides: 4. CDR3 size: 14 residues. Germline-derived CDR1 and CDR2 are SGHKS and YYEKEE (reference sequence).

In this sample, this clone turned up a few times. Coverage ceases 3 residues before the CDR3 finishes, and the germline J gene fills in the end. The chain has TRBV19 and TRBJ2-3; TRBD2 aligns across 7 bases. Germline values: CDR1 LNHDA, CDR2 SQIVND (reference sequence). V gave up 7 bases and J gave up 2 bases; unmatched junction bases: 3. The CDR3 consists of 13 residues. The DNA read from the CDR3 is TGTGCCAGTAAACGGGGGGACACAGATACG. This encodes CASKRGDTDT. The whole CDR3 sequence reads CASKRGDTDTQYF.

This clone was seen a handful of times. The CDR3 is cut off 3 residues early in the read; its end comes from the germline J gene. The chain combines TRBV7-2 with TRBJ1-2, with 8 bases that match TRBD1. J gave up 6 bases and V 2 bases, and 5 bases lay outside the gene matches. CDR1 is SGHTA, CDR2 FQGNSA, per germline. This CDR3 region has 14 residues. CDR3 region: CASSLLGQGDGYTF. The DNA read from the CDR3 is TGTGCCAGCAGCTTACTCGGACAGGGCGATGGC.

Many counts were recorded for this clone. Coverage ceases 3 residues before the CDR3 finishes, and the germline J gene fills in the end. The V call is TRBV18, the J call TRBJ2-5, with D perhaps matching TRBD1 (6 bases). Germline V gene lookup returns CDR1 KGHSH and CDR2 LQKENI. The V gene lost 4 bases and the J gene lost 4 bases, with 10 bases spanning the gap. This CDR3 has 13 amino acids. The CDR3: CASSQTGRETQYF. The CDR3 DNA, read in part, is TGTGCCAGCTCACAGACAGGTAGAGAGACC.

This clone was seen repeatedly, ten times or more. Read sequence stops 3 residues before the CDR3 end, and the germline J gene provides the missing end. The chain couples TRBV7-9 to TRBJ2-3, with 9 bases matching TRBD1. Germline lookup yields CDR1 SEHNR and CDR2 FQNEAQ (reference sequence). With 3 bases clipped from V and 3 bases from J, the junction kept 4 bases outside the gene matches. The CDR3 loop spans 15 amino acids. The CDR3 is CASSLPGQGTDTQYF. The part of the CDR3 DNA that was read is TGTGCCAGCAGCTTGCCGGGACAGGGAACAGATACG.

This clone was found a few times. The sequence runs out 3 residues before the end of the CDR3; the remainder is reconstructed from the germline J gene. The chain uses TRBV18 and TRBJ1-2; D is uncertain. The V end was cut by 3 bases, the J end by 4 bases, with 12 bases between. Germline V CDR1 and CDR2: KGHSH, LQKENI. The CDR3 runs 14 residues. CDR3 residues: CASSPERVPYGYTF. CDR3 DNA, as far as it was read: TGTGCCAGCTCACCGGAGAGGGTTCCCTATGGC.

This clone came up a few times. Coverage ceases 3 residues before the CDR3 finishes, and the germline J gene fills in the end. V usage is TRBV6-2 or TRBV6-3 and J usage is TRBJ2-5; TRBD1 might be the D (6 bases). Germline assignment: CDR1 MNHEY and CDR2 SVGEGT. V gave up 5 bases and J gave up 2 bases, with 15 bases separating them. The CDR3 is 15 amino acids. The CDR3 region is CASSLMRTAQETQYF. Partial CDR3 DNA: TGTGCCAGCAGTCTTATGCGGACAGCTCAAGAGACC.

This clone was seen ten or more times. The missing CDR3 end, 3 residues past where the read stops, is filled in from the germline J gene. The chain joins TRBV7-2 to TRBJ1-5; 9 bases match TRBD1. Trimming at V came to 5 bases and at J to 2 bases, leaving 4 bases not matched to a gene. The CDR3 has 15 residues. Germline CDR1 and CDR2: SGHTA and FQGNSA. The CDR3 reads CASSPGTGRNQPQHF. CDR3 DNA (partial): TGTGCCAGCAGCCCCGGGACAGGGCGCAATCAGCCC. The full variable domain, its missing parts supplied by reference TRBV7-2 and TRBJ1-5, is GAGVSQSPSNKVTEKGKDVELRCDPISGHTALYWYRQSLGQGLEFLIYFQGNSAPDKSGLPSDRFSAERTGGSVSTLTIQRTQQEDSAVYLCASSPGTGRNQPQHFGDGTRLSIL.

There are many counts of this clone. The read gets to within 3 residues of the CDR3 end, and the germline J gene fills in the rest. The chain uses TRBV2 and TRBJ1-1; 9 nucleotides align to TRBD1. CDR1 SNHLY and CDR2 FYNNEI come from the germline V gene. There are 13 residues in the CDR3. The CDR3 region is CASTTGQGWKAFF. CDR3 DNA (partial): TGTGCCAGCACCACGGGACAGGGTTGGAAA.

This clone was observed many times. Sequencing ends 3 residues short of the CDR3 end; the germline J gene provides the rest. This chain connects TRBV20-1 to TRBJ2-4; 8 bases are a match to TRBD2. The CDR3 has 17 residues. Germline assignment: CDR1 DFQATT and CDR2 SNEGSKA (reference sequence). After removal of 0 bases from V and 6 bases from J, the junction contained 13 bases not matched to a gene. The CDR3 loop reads CSARDRLAGPLGNIQYF. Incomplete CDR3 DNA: TGCAGTGCTAGAGATCGGCTAGCGGGCCCCTTAGGAAACATT.

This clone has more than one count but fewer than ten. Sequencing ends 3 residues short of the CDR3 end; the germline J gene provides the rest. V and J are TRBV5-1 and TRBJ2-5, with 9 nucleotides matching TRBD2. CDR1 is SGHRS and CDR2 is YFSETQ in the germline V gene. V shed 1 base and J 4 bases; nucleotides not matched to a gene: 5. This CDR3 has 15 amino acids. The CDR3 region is CASSLLAGEGETQYF. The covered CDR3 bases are TGCGCCAGCAGCTTGTTAGCGGGGGAGGGAGAGACC.

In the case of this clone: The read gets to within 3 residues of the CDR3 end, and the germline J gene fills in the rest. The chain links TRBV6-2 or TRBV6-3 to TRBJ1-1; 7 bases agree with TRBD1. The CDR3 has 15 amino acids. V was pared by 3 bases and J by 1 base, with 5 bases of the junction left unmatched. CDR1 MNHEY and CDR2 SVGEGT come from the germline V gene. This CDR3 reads CASSYGEGANTEAFF. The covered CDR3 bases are TGTGCCAGCAGTTATGGCGAGGGGGCGAACACTGAA.

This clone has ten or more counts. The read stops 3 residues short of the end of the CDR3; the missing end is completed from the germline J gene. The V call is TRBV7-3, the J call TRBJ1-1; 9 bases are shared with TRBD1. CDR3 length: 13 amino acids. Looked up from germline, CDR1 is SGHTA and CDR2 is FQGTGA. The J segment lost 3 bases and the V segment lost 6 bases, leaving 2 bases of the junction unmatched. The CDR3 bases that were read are TGTGCCAGCAGTAGGGACAGGGACACTGAA. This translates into CASSRDRDTE. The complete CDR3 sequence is CASSRDRDTEAFF.

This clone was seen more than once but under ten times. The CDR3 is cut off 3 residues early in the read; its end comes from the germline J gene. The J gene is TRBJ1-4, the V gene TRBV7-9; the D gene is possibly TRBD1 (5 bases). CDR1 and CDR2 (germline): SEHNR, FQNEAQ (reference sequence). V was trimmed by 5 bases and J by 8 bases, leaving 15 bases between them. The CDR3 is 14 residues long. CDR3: CASSAGGREEKLFF. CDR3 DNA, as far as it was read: TGTGCCAGCAGCGCGGGGGGAAGAGAAGAAAAA.

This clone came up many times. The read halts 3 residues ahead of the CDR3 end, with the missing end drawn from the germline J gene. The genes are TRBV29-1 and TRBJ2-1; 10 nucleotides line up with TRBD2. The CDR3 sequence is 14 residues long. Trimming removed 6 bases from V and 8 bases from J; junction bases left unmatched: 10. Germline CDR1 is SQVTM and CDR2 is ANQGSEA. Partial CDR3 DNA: TGCAGCGTGAAAAGCGGGGGGGCCTATTATGAG. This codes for CSVKSGGAYYE. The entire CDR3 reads CSVKSGGAYYEQFF.

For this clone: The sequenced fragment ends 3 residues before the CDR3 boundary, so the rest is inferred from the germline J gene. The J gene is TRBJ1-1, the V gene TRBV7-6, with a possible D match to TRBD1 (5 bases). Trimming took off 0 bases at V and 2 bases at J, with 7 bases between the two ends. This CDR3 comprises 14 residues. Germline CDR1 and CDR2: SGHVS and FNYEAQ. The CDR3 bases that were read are TGTGCCAGCAGCTTAGCGGACATAAACACTGAA. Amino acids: CASSLADINTE. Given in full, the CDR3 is CASSLADINTEAFF.

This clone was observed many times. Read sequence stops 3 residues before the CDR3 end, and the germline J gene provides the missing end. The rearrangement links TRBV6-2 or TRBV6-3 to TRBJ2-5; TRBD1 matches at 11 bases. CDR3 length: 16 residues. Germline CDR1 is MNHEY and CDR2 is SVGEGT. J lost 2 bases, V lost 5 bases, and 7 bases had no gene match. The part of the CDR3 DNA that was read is TGTGCCAGCAGTGACCAGGACAGGGGGCCTCAAGAGACC. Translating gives CASSDQDRGPQET. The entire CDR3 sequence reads CASSDQDRGPQETQYF.

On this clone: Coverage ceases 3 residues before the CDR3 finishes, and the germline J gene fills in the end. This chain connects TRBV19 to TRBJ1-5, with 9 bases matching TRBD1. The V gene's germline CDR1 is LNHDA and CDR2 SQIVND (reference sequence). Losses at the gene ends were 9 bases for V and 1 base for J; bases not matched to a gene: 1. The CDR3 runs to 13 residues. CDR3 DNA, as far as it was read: TGTGCCAGCGGACAGGGGAGCAATCAGCCC. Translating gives CASGQGSNQP. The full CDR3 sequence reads CASGQGSNQPQHF.

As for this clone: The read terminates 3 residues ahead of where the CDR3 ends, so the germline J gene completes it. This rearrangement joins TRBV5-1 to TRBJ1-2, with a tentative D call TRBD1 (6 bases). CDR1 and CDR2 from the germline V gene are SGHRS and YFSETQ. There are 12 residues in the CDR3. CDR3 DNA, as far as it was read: TGCGCCAGCAGCTTACAGGGAGACGGC. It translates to CASSLQGDG. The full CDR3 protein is CASSLQGDGYTF. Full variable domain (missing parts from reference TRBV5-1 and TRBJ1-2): KAGVTQTPRYLIKTRGQQVTLSCSPISGHRSVSWYQQTPGQGLQFLFEYFSETQRNKGNFPGRFSGRQFSNSRSEMNVSTLELGDSALYLCASSLQGDGYTFGSGTRLTVV.

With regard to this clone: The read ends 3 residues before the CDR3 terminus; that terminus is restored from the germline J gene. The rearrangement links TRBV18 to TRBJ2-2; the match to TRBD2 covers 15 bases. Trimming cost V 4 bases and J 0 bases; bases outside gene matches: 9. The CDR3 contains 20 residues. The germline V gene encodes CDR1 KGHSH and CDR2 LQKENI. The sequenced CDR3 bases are TGTGCCAGCTCACTTCCTCCGGGACTAGCGGGGGGCCCGAACACCGGGGAG. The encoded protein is CASSLPPGLAGGPNTGE. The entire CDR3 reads CASSLPPGLAGGPNTGELFF.

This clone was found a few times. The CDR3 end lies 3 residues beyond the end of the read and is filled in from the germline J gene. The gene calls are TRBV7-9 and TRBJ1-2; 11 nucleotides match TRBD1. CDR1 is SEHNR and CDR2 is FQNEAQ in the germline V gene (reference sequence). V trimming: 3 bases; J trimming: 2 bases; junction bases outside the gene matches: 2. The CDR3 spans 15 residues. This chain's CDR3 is CASSLGTGGNYGYTF. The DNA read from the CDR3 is TGTGCCAGCAGCTTGGGGACAGGGGGAAACTATGGC.

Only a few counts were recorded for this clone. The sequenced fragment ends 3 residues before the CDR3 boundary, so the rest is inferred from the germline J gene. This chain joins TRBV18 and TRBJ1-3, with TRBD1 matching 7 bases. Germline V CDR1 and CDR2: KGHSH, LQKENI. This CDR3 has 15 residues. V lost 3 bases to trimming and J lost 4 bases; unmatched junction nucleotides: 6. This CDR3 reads CASSPTGYPGNTIYF. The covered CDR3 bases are TGTGCCAGCTCACCGACAGGGTACCCCGGAAACACC. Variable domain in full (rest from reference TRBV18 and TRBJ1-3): NAGVMQNPRHLVRRRGQEARLRCSPMKGHSHVYWYRQLPEEGLKFMVYLQKENIIDESGMPKERFSAEFPKEGPSILRIQQVVRGDSAAYFCASSPTGYPGNTIYFGEGSWLTVV.

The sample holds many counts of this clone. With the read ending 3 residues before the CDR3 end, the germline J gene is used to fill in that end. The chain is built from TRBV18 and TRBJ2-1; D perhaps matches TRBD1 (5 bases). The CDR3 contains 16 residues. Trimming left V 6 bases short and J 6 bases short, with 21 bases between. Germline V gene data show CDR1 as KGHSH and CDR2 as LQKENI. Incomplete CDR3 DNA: TGTGCCAGCTCGGTGGTTGGGGCTCCAAAGCTCAATGAG. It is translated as CASSVVGAPKLNE. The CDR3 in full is CASSVVGAPKLNEQFF.